This T cell receptor (beta chain) was obtained from a study of blood T cells in healthy people across ages. The ends were cut back, 2 bases at V and 7 bases at J, with 27 bases in the middle. Germline V gene data show CDR1 as SGHAT and CDR2 as FQNNGV. The CDR3 has 18 residues. Combining a sample-barcoded 5' primer with a J-beta primer mix, a second PCR ran for about 6 to 11 cycles. TCRdb analysed the 5' RACE reads with MiXCR anew, one entry per CDR3 protein. The repertoire holds 800,000 to 1,300,000 distinct CDR3 sequences, with almost 25% as singletons. These data were also filed under a second study, of T cells of mothers and their children. That paper states: Maternal samples each gave over 8.5 million TCR beta CDR3 reads, and child samples roughly 3.3 million each.

This TCR was recovered from a girl aged 2-10 years in good health. V is TRBV11-2 and J is TRBJ2-7, with D uncertain. Sequenced sample: blood. CDR3 sequence: CASSLFGSSAPQTLEQYF. In nucleotides, the CDR3 is TGTGCCAGCAGCTTATTTGGCAGCTCCGCTCCCCAAACACTTGAGCAGTACTTC.